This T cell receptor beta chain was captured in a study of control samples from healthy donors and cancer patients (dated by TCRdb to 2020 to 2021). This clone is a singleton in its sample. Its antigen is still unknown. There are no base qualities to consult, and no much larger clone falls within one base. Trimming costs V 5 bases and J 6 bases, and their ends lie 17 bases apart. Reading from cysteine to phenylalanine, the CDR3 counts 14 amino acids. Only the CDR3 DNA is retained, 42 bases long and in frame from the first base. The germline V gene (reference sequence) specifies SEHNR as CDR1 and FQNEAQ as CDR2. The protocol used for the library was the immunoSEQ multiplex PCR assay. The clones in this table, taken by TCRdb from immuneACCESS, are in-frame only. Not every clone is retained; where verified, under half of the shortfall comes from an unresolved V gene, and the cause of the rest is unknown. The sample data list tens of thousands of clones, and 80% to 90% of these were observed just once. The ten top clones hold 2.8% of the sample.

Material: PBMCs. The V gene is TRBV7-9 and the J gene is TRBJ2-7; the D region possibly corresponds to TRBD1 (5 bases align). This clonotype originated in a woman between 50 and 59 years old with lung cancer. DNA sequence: TGTGCCAGCAGCCCCCCGGGTCTTAGGGGCGAGCAGTACTTC. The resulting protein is CASSPPGLRGEQYF.